By sample share, the clone carrying this T cell receptor (beta chain) is large. Its antigen is still unknown. This sample was included in a study of T cell repertoires in aging, cancer and after chemotherapy. Study-level background: Over several months to years, re-sampled healthy donor repertoires clearly shared clones. Overall study results and limits: Loss of evenness, beyond lost richness, contributed to age-related TCR diversity decline in cancer patients. In each cancer cohort, median generation probability increased across chemotherapy, suggesting thymic output rebounded. Age-matched healthy donors had significantly more diverse, less clonal blood TCR repertoires than untreated cancer patients.

Amplification of TCR beta used genomic DNA extracted from peripheral blood. This CDR3 spans 13 amino acids. V lost 0 bases, J lost 5 bases, and 8 bases lay in between. Per the germline V gene, CDR1 is GTSNPN and CDR2 is SVGIG (reference sequence). A mixed TRB-A/B primer pool amplified rearranged TRB by multiplex touch-down PCR. Via MiXCR, TCRdb re-called the multiplex PCR reads, giving one row per CDR3 protein. The sample lists several hundred distinct CDR3 sequences, 22% occurring once. The sequencing input was blood. The clonotype was recovered from a human donor in good health. The V call is TRBV30, the J call TRBJ1-5; TRBD1 might be the D (5 bases). The CDR3 DNA reads as TGTGCCTGGAGTGTACGGGGGGATCAGCCCCAGCATTTT. Protein product: CAWSVRGDQPQHF.